This TCR beta chain was captured by sequencing in a study of regulatory T cells in long-lasting Graves disease. Time point noted: newly diagnosed GD, antithyroid drugs for less than 3 months. The TCR library was made from RNA extracted from PBMCs. A volume of roughly 9.9 milliliters of peripheral blood was collected in EDTA tubes. General observations from the study: Persistent disease favored TRBV28, TRBJ1-2 and TRBJ2-5.

The CDR3 covers 14 residues. Germline assignment: CDR1 SEHNR and CDR2 FQNEAQ (reference sequence). J gave up 7 bases and V 5 bases, and 8 bases lay outside the gene matches. Library construction for TCR beta used iRepertoire HTBI primers and Arm-PCR of CDR3 regions. TCRdb independently ran MiXCR on the multiplex PCR reads; one entry per CDR3 protein. Among some 490,000 distinct CDR3 sequences listed, around 11% were seen once. Concerning this clonotype itself: Antigen: not known.

These same records also appear under a second study, on T cells in Graves' hyperthyroidism and ophthalmopathy. That source adds: First-round RT-PCR of the TCR CDR3 relied on the HTBI primer set. Ophthalmopathy and stable hyperthyroidism were separated by a 13 V-J model.

The material sequenced was peripheral blood mononuclear cells (PBMCs), taken at new diagnosis, from a patient treated with antithyroid drugs. The V gene is TRBV7-9, the J gene TRBJ2-1; 7 bases align to TRBD2. This clonotype was sampled from a woman under 40 with Graves disease. CDR3 region: CASSPLAAGNEQFF. CDR3 DNA sequence: TGTGCCAGCAGCCCCCTAGCGGCCGGGAATGAGCAGTTCTTC. The variable domain in full, with the rest retrieved from reference TRBV7-9 and TRBJ2-1, is DTGVSQNPRHKITKRGQNVTFRCDPISEHNRLYWYRQTLGQGPEFLTYFQNEAQLEKSRLLSDRFSAERPKGSFSTLEIQRTEQGDSAMYLCASSPLAAGNEQFFGPGTRLTVL.